The entry that follows covers one T cell receptor (beta chain) sequence. Clones were read by immunoSEQ multiplex PCR, and TCRdb kept only the in-frame ones, dropping some. The sample has around 100,000 clones; more than 65% are singletons. These data originate in a study of blood T cell repertoires in COVID-19. As for the study in general: Sites in the United States, Italy and Spain provided acute and convalescent COVID-19 samples. From T cells, B-cell-depleted T cells, or PBMCs came the material, which was cDNA or gDNA.

CDR1 is LNHNV and CDR2 is YYDKDF in the germline V gene (reference sequence). Trimming cost V 6 bases and J 2 bases; bases outside gene matches: 3. CDR3 length: 14 residues. The sample consisted of peripheral blood. The sequence came from a man in his fifties with acute or convalescent COVID-19. This chain joins TRBV15 and TRBJ1-5; 8 bases agree with TRBD1. For the CDR3, the DNA is TGTGCCACCAGTCCAGGGGGCCGCAATCAGCCCCAGCATTTT. Residues: CATSPGGRNQPQHF. Combining the CDR3 with reference TRBV15 and TRBJ1-5 gives the whole variable domain DAMVIQNPRYQVTQFGKPVTLSCSQTLNHNVMYWYQQKSSQAPKLLFHYYDKDFNNEADTPDNFQSRRPNTSFCFLDIRSPGLGDTAMYLCATSPGGRNQPQHFGDGTRLSIL.